This paragraph covers one T cell receptor beta chain sequence. The target antigen is unknown. PCR primers comprised 60 Vbeta and 13 Jbeta primers. Clones were sequenced by immunoSEQ multiplex PCR, and TCRdb holds only the in-frame ones, with some missing. The sample holds about 120,000 clones, 55% to 75% seen once. This record comes from a study of cytomegalovirus exposure and HLA in healthy donors. Study observations and caveats: Upon later analysis, TCR association rates were observed to vary by HLA locus, being highest for DRB1 and lowest for HLA-C. Excluded were some V segments that proved indistinguishable, including TRBV6-2 and TRBV6-3. Sequencing likely caused a cluster of highly shared sequence variants.

Germline CDR1 reads SQVTM; CDR2 reads ANQGSEA. V was clipped by 6 bases and J by 6 bases; unmatched bases: 9. The CDR3 consists of 14 residues. This rearrangement joins TRBV29-1 to TRBJ2-1; 9 bases line up with TRBD2. This receptor was taken from a woman aged 40 to 50 in good health and CMV-seropositive. Sequenced: PBMCs. The CDR3 DNA reads as TGCAGCGTCGGGATAGCGGGAGATCCCAATGAGCAGTTCTTC. This codes for CSVGIAGDPNEQFF.